What follows is one TCR beta chain and its context. Germline trimming cut 4 bases from V and 1 base from J; bases unmatched to any gene: 1. CDR1 LGHDT and CDR2 YNNKEL come from the germline V gene (reference sequence). The CDR3 is 14 residues long. These data belong to a study of Ad26.COV2.S vaccination and SARS-CoV-2 variants. The overall study: Participant was drawn from the COV1001 Ad26.COV2.S trial arm.

This sample's treatment: about 20 received Ad26.COV2.S at low or high dose, single or two shots; 5 received placebo; per-sample allocation not given. It was on day 63 after the first vaccine or placebo injection that samples were taken. Data came from immunoSEQ multiplex PCR; TCRdb stores just in-frame clones and leaves some out. The profile shows around 300,000 clones, less than 90% of them singletons. The rearrangement uses TRBV3-1 (or the pseudogene TRBV3-2) and TRBJ1-5; 7 nucleotides line up with TRBD1. This clonotype originated in a person aged 18 to 59 who received the Ad26.COV2.S COVID-19 vaccine or a placebo. Sequenced here: peripheral blood, sampled in a trial of Ad26.COV2.S vaccine versus placebo. CDR3 nucleotides: TGTGCCAGCAGCCTACAGGGGAGCAATCAGCCCCAGCATTTT. Its translation is CASSLQGSNQPQHF.